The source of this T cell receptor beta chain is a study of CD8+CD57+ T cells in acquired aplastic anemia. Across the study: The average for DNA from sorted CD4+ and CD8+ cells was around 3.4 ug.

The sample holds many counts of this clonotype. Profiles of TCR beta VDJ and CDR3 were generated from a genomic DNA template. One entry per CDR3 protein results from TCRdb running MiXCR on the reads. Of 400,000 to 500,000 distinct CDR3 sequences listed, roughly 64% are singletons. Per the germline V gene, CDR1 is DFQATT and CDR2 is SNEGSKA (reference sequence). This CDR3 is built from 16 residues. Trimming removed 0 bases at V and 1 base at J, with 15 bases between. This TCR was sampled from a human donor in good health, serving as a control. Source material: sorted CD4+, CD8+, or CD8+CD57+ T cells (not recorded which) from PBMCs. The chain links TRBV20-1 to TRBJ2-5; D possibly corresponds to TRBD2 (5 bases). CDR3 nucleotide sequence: TGCAGTGCTAGAGACTCGATCGGAGGAACCCAAGAGACCCAGTACTTC. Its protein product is CSARDSIGGTQETQYF.